The present T cell receptor beta chain was sequenced within a study of blood T cell repertoires in COVID-19. In the study overall: Donors in the United States, Italy and Spain gave samples during acute or convalescent COVID-19. Sources were T cells, B-cell-depleted T cells, or PBMCs; the material itself was cDNA or gDNA.

Trimming removed 4 bases at V and 1 base at J, with 17 bases between. The germline gives CDR1 MNHNS, CDR2 SASEGT. The CDR3 contains 16 residues. In Seattle, patients joined the study during active infection and were tracked longitudinally. Per the original methods: Reference gene primers were amplified, and this amplification served to estimate nucleated cell counts. Clones were read by immunoSEQ multiplex PCR, and TCRdb kept only the in-frame ones, dropping some. V and J calls and clone size come straight from that table; D and trimming were deduced from the DNA. The profile shows some 250,000 clones, around 90% of them singletons.

The sequence derives from a woman aged 55 to 70 with COVID-19, enrolled during active disease. The rearrangement uses TRBV6-1 and TRBJ2-7, with D tentatively TRBD1 (5 bases). The sequenced sample consisted of peripheral blood. For the CDR3, the DNA is TGTGCCAGCAGTGGGCAAGGGGTCCGGTCTTCCTACGAGCAGTACTTC. This codes for CASSGQGVRSSYEQYF.